These 17 T cell receptor beta chains were all obtained from the same sample, sequenced in a study of cytomegalovirus exposure and HLA in healthy donors. Here immunoSEQ multiplex PCR was the method, and the copy in TCRdb shows in-frame clones only, minus some. The sample shows approximately 240,000 clones, approximately 90% of them seen only once. Sequences were obtained from PBMCs. These receptors all come from a woman between 18 and 29 years old in good health and CMV-seronegative.

This chain links TRBV19 with TRBJ2-4, with TRBD2 matching over 15 bases. The J segment lost 6 bases and the V segment lost 3 bases, leaving 3 bases of the junction unmatched. Germline CDR1 LNHDA, CDR2 SQIVND (reference sequence). The CDR3 length is 16 residues. CDR3 in amino acids: CASSIEGLAGGNIQYF. The CDR3 DNA is TGTGCCAGTAGTATCGAGGGACTAGCGGGGGGAAACATTCAGTACTTC.

The chain couples TRBV7-9 to TRBJ2-5, with D unresolved. This CDR3 has 14 amino acids. The germline V gene encodes CDR1 SEHNR and CDR2 FQNEAQ (reference sequence). V was trimmed by 5 bases and J by 3 bases, leaving 13 bases between them. The CDR3: CASSLSMRKETQYF. The CDR3 DNA follows: TGTGCCAGCAGCCTCTCTATGAGAAAAGAGACCCAGTACTTC.

This clone was seen just once. The gene calls are TRBV14 and TRBJ2-3; 7 nucleotides agree with TRBD2. After removal of 0 bases from V and 4 bases from J, the junction contained 10 bases not matched to a gene. The V gene's germline CDR1 is SGHDN and CDR2 FVKESK. The CDR3 is 17 residues long. CDR3: CASSQDLKRGGADTQYF. Here the CDR3 DNA reads TGTGCCAGCAGCCAAGATCTTAAGCGGGGAGGGGCAGATACGCAGTATTTT.

V and J are TRBV29-1 and TRBJ2-7; tentative D call: TRBD2 (5 bases). CDR3 size: 12 residues. Trimming cost V 5 bases and J 3 bases, with 11 bases left between them. The germline CDR1 and CDR2 sequences are SQVTM and ANQGSEA. CDR3 in DNA: TGCAGCGTTCGGGAAAGTGGCTACGAGCAGTACTTC. Protein product: CSVRESGYEQYF.

This chain uses TRBV7-6 with TRBJ2-2; TRBD2 might be the D (5 bases). This CDR3 is 13 amino acids long. V dropped 4 bases and J dropped 6 bases, with 9 bases sitting between them. CDR1 SGHVS and CDR2 FNYEAQ come from the germline V gene. CDR3 sequence reads: CASSSLAPGELFF. The CDR3 DNA follows: TGTGCCAGCAGCTCCCTAGCTCCCGGGGAGCTGTTTTTT.

V is TRBV6-1 and J is TRBJ2-5; TRBD2 is a possible D gene (6 bases). Trimming stripped 6 bases from V and 4 bases from J, with 15 bases between. The germline CDR1 and CDR2 sequences are MNHNS and SASEGT. This CDR3 is built from 14 residues. For the CDR3, the DNA is TGTGCCAGCAGCCCCTCCAGGAGGGGAGAGACCCAGTACTTC. Translating gives CASSPSRRGETQYF.

The CDR3 loop is CASSLGQGAFEQYF. CDR3 nucleotides: TGCGCCAGCAGCTTGGGACAGGGGGCCTTTGAGCAGTACTTC. The chain employs TRBV5-1 and TRBJ2-7; 10 bases are shared with TRBD1. Trimming removed 0 bases from V and 7 bases from J; junction bases left unmatched: 4. The length of the CDR3 is 14 residues. Germline V CDR1 and CDR2: SGHRS, YFSETQ.

The V and J genes are TRBV19 and TRBJ1-1, with 9 bases fitting TRBD1. Germline values: CDR1 LNHDA, CDR2 SQIVND (reference sequence). V lost 5 bases to trimming and J lost 1 base; unmatched junction nucleotides: 5. The length of the CDR3 is 15 residues. CDR3 protein: CASSPRGQGNTEAFF. For the CDR3, the DNA is TGTGCCAGTAGTCCAAGGGGACAGGGGAACACTGAAGCTTTCTTT.

The chain combines TRBV30 with TRBJ1-2, with unresolved D. CDR1 GTSNPN and CDR2 SVGIG come from the germline V gene (reference sequence). V lost 0 bases, J lost 12 bases, and 17 bases lay in between. The CDR3 consists of 13 residues. Here the CDR3 reads CAWSVLDARLDTF. In nucleotides, the CDR3 is TGTGCCTGGAGTGTACTAGACGCCAGGTTGGACACCTTC. Supplemented by reference TRBV30 and TRBJ1-2, the full variable domain reads SQTIHQWPATLVQPVGSPLSLECTVEGTSNPNLYWYRQAAGRGLQLLFYSVGIGQISSEVPQNLSASRPQDRQFILSSKKLLLSDSGFYLCAWSVLDARLDTFGSGTRLTVV.

This chain links TRBV7-3 with TRBJ2-1; D remains ambiguous. The CDR3 extends over 17 amino acids. Germline loops: CDR1 SGHTA, CDR2 FQGTGA. V dropped 5 bases and J dropped 6 bases, with 23 bases sitting between them. The DNA for the CDR3 is TGTGCCAGCAGCCACCCGATAAGACATTCTCCTTCCAATGAGCAGTTCTTC. This gives the protein CASSHPIRHSPSNEQFF.

The chain links TRBV5-1 to TRBJ2-1; the match to TRBD2 covers 14 bases. Trimming took 4 bases from V and 8 from J; bases not matched to a gene: 8. This CDR3 is built from 16 residues. Per germline, CDR1 SGHRS and CDR2 YFSETQ. The CDR3 DNA follows: TGCGCCAGCAGCACGACTAGCGGGAGGGCCATGTATGAGCAGTTCTTC. The encoded protein is CASSTTSGRAMYEQFF.

The rearrangement links TRBV11-2 to TRBJ2-3; D gene unclear. CDR3 length: 12 amino acids. Germline V lookup: CDR1 SGHAT, CDR2 FQNNGV. The V end was cut by 1 base, the J end by 6 bases, with 5 bases between. The CDR3 nucleotides read TGTGCCAGCAGCTTAGTCGAGGATACGCAGTATTTT. It yields the protein CASSLVEDTQYF.

This chain links TRBV19 with TRBJ2-1, with TRBD2 matching over 14 bases. The CDR3 runs 15 residues. Germline V gene lookup returns CDR1 LNHDA and CDR2 SQIVND (reference sequence). Trimming at V came to 0 bases and at J to 16 bases, leaving 8 bases not matched to a gene. The CDR3 bases are TGTGCCAGTAGTATAGATGTGGGACTAGCGGGAGCGCTCTTCTTC. Amino acids: CASSIDVGLAGALFF.

V gene TRBV28 combines with J gene TRBJ1-2; D gene uncertain. V lost 1 base and J lost 4, with 13 bases in between. The length of the CDR3 is 15 residues. Germline V gives CDR1 MDHEN, CDR2 SYDVKM. DNA of the CDR3: TGTGCCAGCAGTTTATCGCCAGTTAATCCCTATGGCTACACCTTC. Its translation is CASSLSPVNPYGYTF.

The V call is TRBV7-3, the J call TRBJ2-7, with 9 bases fitting TRBD2. The CDR3 loop spans 17 amino acids. Germline V CDR1 and CDR2: SGHTA, FQGTGA. V shed 0 bases and J 4 bases; nucleotides not matched to a gene: 10. CDR3 in amino acids: CASSLTYLAGSVYEQYF. Here the CDR3 DNA reads TGTGCCAGCAGCTTAACGTATCTAGCGGGATCTGTATACGAGCAGTACTTC.

The chain carries TRBV25-1 and TRBJ1-5, with unresolved D. CDR1 is MGHDK and CDR2 is SYGVNS in the germline V gene. Deletions cut 4 bases from V and 3 bases from J, with 7 bases between. This CDR3 is built from 13 residues. The CDR3 reads CASSGGFNQPQHF. CDR3 DNA: TGTGCCAGCAGTGGCGGGTTCAATCAGCCCCAGCATTTT.

This clone was detected only once. The rearrangement joins TRBV2 to TRBJ1-5; D may be TRBD1 (6 bases). With 0 bases removed from V and 5 bases from J, the gap between germline ends came to 8 bases. CDR1 SNHLY and CDR2 FYNNEI come from the germline V gene. The CDR3 is 14 amino acids. CDR3 sequence reads: CASSEARGHQPQHF. The CDR3 DNA sequence: TGTGCCAGCAGTGAAGCGCGGGGGCATCAGCCCCAGCATTTT.